The 22 T cell receptor beta chains presented below share a single source sample, sequenced in a study of graft-versus-host responses after intestinal transplantation. Which antigens these TCRs recognize remains unknown. Assay: immunoSEQ multiplex PCR; the TCRdb copy retains only in-frame clones and omits some. The sample holds about 38,000 clones; approximately 94% are singletons and the top ten take 0.2% to 0.25%. The sequenced sample was unstimulated CD4+ T cells sorted from spleen or lymph node cells, obtained before transplant. These receptors originate from a human donor who was the organ donor for an intestinal transplant.

The DNA of the CDR3 is TGTGCCAGCAGCGTAGGGGACAGGGCAGAACAGCCCCAGCATTTT. Protein sequence: CASSVGDRAEQPQHF. This chain uses TRBV9 with TRBJ1-5; 9 nucleotides line up with TRBD1. CDR3 length equals 15 residues. V lost 0 bases, J lost 7 bases, and 5 bases stayed unmatched. Germline CDR1 and CDR2: SGDLS and YYNGEE. Full variable domain (outside the CDR3, taken from reference TRBV9 and TRBJ1-5): DSGVTQTPKHLITATGQRVTLRCSPRSGDLSVYWYQQSLDQGLQFLIQYYNGEERAKGNILERFSAQQFPDLHSELNLSSLELGDSALYFCASSVGDRAEQPQHFGDGTRLSIL.

This rearrangement joins TRBV5-1 to TRBJ2-7; 8 nucleotides align to TRBD1. The CDR3 is 13 residues long. J lost 3 bases, V lost 3 bases, and 2 bases had no gene match. Germline CDR1 SGHRS, CDR2 YFSETQ. CDR3 sequence reads: CASSYGQGYEQYF. The DNA for the CDR3 is TGCGCCAGCAGCTACGGACAGGGCTACGAGCAGTACTTC.

The J gene is TRBJ2-5, the V gene TRBV11-2; D is possibly TRBD1 (6 bases). The CDR3 is made up of 17 amino acids. CDR1 and CDR2 from the germline V gene are SGHAT and FQNNGV. V dropped 5 bases and J dropped 2 bases, with 21 bases sitting between them. CDR3 sequence: CASSPQRGFRSQETQYF. Here the CDR3 DNA reads TGTGCCAGCAGCCCTCAAAGGGGGTTCAGATCTCAAGAGACCCAGTACTTC.

DNA of the CDR3: TGTGCCAGCAGGGGAGCAGGCTCTGGGGCCAACGTCCTGACTTTC. Its translation is CASRGAGSGANVLTF. The chain couples TRBV4-2 to TRBJ2-6; a possible D gene is TRBD2 (5 bases). There are 15 residues in the CDR3. Trimming removed 6 bases at V and 0 bases at J, with 9 bases between. The germline V gene encodes CDR1 LGHNA and CDR2 YNFKEQ.

The count of this clone is one. J is TRBJ1-6 and V is TRBV5-1; 10 bases map to TRBD1. The germline CDR1 and CDR2 sequences are SGHRS and YFSETQ. CDR3 size: 15 residues. The V segment lost 5 bases and the J segment 8 bases; nucleotides outside the gene matches: 7. Here the CDR3 DNA reads TGCGCCAGCAGATTAGGACAGGGGGTCTATTCACCCCTCCACTTT. As protein: CASRLGQGVYSPLHF.

The rearrangement joins TRBV6-5 to TRBJ2-7, with D unresolved. Germline V CDR1 and CDR2: MNHEY, SVGAGI. V was cut by 2 bases and J by 0 bases, with 8 bases left in between. The CDR3 runs 14 residues. Here the CDR3 reads CASSYGFSSYEQYF. The CDR3 DNA is TGTGCCAGCAGTTACGGGTTTAGCTCCTACGAGCAGTACTTC.

J is TRBJ2-2 and V is TRBV14; D remains ambiguous. CDR1 is SGHDN, CDR2 FVKESK, per germline. The CDR3 extends over 15 amino acids. V lost 4 bases and J lost 1, with 10 bases in between. CDR3 nucleotide sequence: TGTGCCAGCAGCCGTATACGACAGAACACCGGGGAGCTGTTTTTT. It encodes CASSRIRQNTGELFF. The entire variable domain, with the rest obtained from reference TRBV14 and TRBJ2-2, is as follows: EAGVTQFPSHSVIEKGQTVTLRCDPISGHDNLYWYRRVMGKEIKFLLHFVKESKQDESGMPNNRFLAERTGGTYSTLKVQPAELEDSGVYFCASSRIRQNTGELFFGEGSRLTVL.

CDR3 amino acids: CASSLAGAGASYEQYF. CDR3 DNA: TGTGCCAGCAGCTTAGCGGGGGCAGGCGCCTCCTACGAGCAGTACTTC. The chain employs TRBV7-6 and TRBJ2-7; TRBD1 might be the D (6 bases). Germline V gene lookup returns CDR1 SGHVS and CDR2 FNYEAQ. The V and J ends lost 0 bases and 0 bases respectively, with 12 bases between them. CDR3 size: 16 residues.

This clone was counted only a few times. The rearrangement uses TRBV7-2 and TRBJ1-4; TRBD1 is a possible D gene (6 bases). Trimming removed 1 base from V and 8 bases from J, with 14 bases in between. This CDR3 has 15 residues. The germline V gene encodes CDR1 SGHTA and CDR2 FQGNSA. This chain's CDR3 is CASSLVDRRDEKLFF. DNA for the CDR3: TGTGCCAGCAGCTTAGTAGACAGGAGAGACGAAAAACTGTTTTTT.

This chain joins TRBV9 and TRBJ1-1, with unresolved D. The V gene lost 4 bases and the J gene lost 4 bases, with 17 bases spanning the gap. The CDR3 is made up of 15 amino acids. Germline lookup yields CDR1 SGDLS and CDR2 YYNGEE. The CDR3 DNA is TGTGCCAGCAGCTTAGGGCCCAGTAGCGGCACTGAAGCTTTCTTT. This sequence encodes CASSLGPSSGTEAFF.

The rearrangement links TRBV7-2 to TRBJ2-2; 8 positions agree with TRBD2. Germline CDR1 SGHTA, CDR2 FQGNSA. Losses at the gene ends were 7 bases for V and 4 bases for J; bases not matched to a gene: 5. This CDR3 spans 14 amino acids. The CDR3 bases are TGTGCCAGCAACCCGGGGGGGCCCACCGGGGAGCTGTTTTTT. Its protein is CASNPGGPTGELFF. The full variable domain, rest sourced from reference TRBV7-2 and TRBJ2-2, is GAGVSQSPSNKVTEKGKDVELRCDPISGHTALYWYRQSLGQGLEFLIYFQGNSAPDKSGLPSDRFSAERTGGSVSTLTIQRTQQEDSAVYLCASNPGGPTGELFFGEGSRLTVL.

Note on this clone: Other nucleotide sequences from this sample produce the same CDR3. V is TRBV5-6 and J is TRBJ1-1; the D is unclear. Trimming removed 0 bases from V and 1 base from J, with 4 bases in between. The germline CDR1 and CDR2 sequences are SGHDT and YYEEEE. The CDR3 sequence is 13 residues long. CDR3 nucleotides: TGTGCCAGCAGCTTGGGGGCGAACACTGAAGCTTTCTTT. Protein: CASSLGANTEAFF.

The chain combines TRBV5-1 with TRBJ2-7, with 9 bases identical to TRBD1. This CDR3 spans 14 amino acids. J lost 4 bases, V lost 4 bases, and 6 bases had no gene match. Germline CDR1 is SGHRS and CDR2 is YFSETQ. CDR3 region: CASSSHGQGYEQYF. The CDR3 coding sequence is TGCGCCAGCAGCAGTCACGGACAGGGGTACGAGCAGTACTTC. Drawing the rest from reference TRBV5-1 and TRBJ2-7, the complete variable domain is KAGVTQTPRYLIKTRGQQVTLSCSPISGHRSVSWYQQTPGQGLQFLFEYFSETQRNKGNFPGRFSGRQFSNSRSEMNVSTLELGDSALYLCASSSHGQGYEQYFGPGTRLTVT.

This clone was seen only once. V is TRBV25-1 and J is TRBJ2-3; D possibly matches TRBD1 or TRBD2 (5 bases each). The CDR3 covers 14 residues. CDR1 and CDR2 (germline): MGHDK, SYGVNS. V gave up 6 bases and J gave up 1 base, with 11 bases separating them. Written as DNA, the CDR3 is TGTGCCAGCAGCGGGACCAGCCGCACAGATACGCAGTATTTT. It encodes CASSGTSRTDTQYF.

The chain carries TRBV2 and TRBJ2-3, with 7 bases lining up with TRBD2. The CDR3 covers 16 residues. J lost 0 bases, V lost 8 bases, and 11 bases had no gene match. The germline V gene has CDR1 SNHLY and CDR2 FYNNEI. CDR3 residues: CASAVSRGYSTDTQYF. DNA of the CDR3: TGTGCCAGCGCCGTTTCGCGGGGGTATAGCACAGATACGCAGTATTTT.

The chain uses TRBV6-1 and TRBJ1-6; D ambiguous. The CDR3 has 14 residues. Per the germline V gene, CDR1 is MNHNS and CDR2 is SASEGT. Between the trimmed V and J ends, which lost 5 bases and 3 bases, there was a span of 8 bases. Here the CDR3 DNA reads TGTGCCAGCAGTCTATCCTACTATAATTCACCCCTCCACTTT. Protein product: CASSLSYYNSPLHF.

The J gene is TRBJ2-1, the V gene TRBV27, with 14 bases identical to TRBD2. V was pared by 5 bases and J by 5 bases, with 14 bases of the junction left unmatched. This CDR3 has 19 residues. The V gene's germline CDR1 is MNHEY and CDR2 SMNVEV (reference sequence). The CDR3 loop reads CASSPPRTSGGIGHNEQFF. CDR3 DNA sequence: TGTGCCAGCAGTCCCCCACGGACTAGCGGGGGGATAGGTCACAATGAGCAGTTCTTC.

The chain combines TRBV6-1 with TRBJ2-5; 7 nucleotides match TRBD2. CDR1 is MNHNS, CDR2 SASEGT, per germline. The ends lost 8 bases at V and 5 bases at J; junction bases unmatched: 8. This CDR3 has 13 residues. The CDR3 DNA reads TGTGCCAGCCGAGAGGGAGGGACGGAGACCCAGTACTTC. Its protein is CASREGGTETQYF.

The chain carries TRBV5-4 and TRBJ1-1, with D maybe TRBD1 (5 bases). The V and J ends lost 1 base and 0 bases respectively, with 7 bases between them. Germline V lookup: CDR1 SGHNT, CDR2 YYREEE (reference sequence). The CDR3 covers 14 residues. In nucleotides, the CDR3 is TGTGCCAGCAGCTTGAACAGGATGAACACTGAAGCTTTCTTT. This encodes CASSLNRMNTEAFF.

This rearrangement joins TRBV6-1 to TRBJ1-2, with no clear D. V shed 4 bases and J shed 3 bases, with 9 bases lying between them. From germline, CDR1 is MNHNS and CDR2 SASEGT. There are 13 residues in the CDR3. In DNA form, the CDR3 reads TGTGCCAGCAGTGTGGCCCCATACTATGGCTACACCTTC. This encodes CASSVAPYYGYTF.

The chain joins TRBV27 to TRBJ1-4; no clear D gene. Germline loops: CDR1 MNHEY, CDR2 SMNVEV (reference sequence). This CDR3 has 16 amino acids. V shed 1 base and J shed 8 bases, with 17 bases lying between them. The CDR3 loop reads CASSLLRPLIGEKLFF. The CDR3 nucleotides are TGTGCCAGCAGTTTATTAAGGCCGCTTATTGGGGAAAAACTGTTTTTT.

V is TRBV10-2 and J is TRBJ1-1, with 12 bases identical to TRBD1. This CDR3 has 16 residues. Germline CDR1 WSHSY, CDR2 SAAADI. Trimming took 0 bases from V and 12 from J; bases not matched to a gene: 11. The CDR3 region has the DNA TGCGCCAGCAGTGAGTCGAAGGGACAGGGGGCCGGCGGGACTTTCTTT. It codes for CASSESKGQGAGGTFF.